The present T cell receptor (beta chain) was sequenced within a study of beta chain features in type 1 diabetes (dated by TCRdb to the late 2010s). Study-level background: Patients and healthy donors did not differ in mean age, gender distribution, total cell number or subset yield. A total of some 100,000,000 sorted cells were examined across all samples, and a strong correlation was observed between cell number per subset and RNA yield. In the study, TCRB repertoires of sorted circulating CD4+ T cell subsets from recently diagnosed type 1 diabetes patients were compared with those of matched healthy donors. Naive and central memory subsets were obtained from all 30 or so donors, but regulatory and stem cell-like memory subsets were isolated from only 8 patients and about 8 healthy donors. What the study reported, not specific to this receptor: Naive, central memory and regulatory TCRB repertoires appeared to be more similar among patients than among healthy donors. Sequencing cDNA rather than genomic DNA could over-represent highly expressing activated cells, although activation and CD3 levels did not differ between groups. Patients with type 1 diabetes made fewer insertions and deleted more nucleotides at VDJ recombination sites, implying thymic rearrangement abnormalities. Because small numbers of individuals were included in the HLA sub-analyses, any influence of HLA type on TCRB rearrangement was left unresolved. Shorter templates might be favored by PCR, yet because patient and control samples were amplified and corrected together, any such skew would affect both groups equally. Type 1 diabetes patients showed a moderate but significant shortening of TCRB CDR3 length in all four CD4+ subsets.

Ends trimmed: V by 4 bases, J by 0 bases; bases unmatched to a gene: 4. Looking up the germline V gene yields CDR1 SGDLS and CDR2 YYNGEE. From cysteine to phenylalanine, the CDR3 is 15 amino acids long. Only CDR3 DNA is held: 45 bases, read in frame from base 1. This clone showed up just a few times. The clone's antigen remains unknown. No qualities accompany the bases; no much larger clone lies one base away. A single peripheral blood draw of about 120 mL on average was collected from each donor into heparinised tubes. Using a panel that included CD45RO, CCR7, CD25, CD127, CD95 and CD27, naive, central memory, regulatory and stem cell-like memory CD4+ T cells were sorted on a BD FACSAria II. A purity above 95% was achieved for all sorted populations. PBMCs were separated immediately by Lymphoprep density gradient centrifugation and were stained directly, without being cultured. Samples were stained and sorted in pairs, with one healthy donor and one patient per experiment, so that batch effects were minimized.

The entire amount of isolated RNA was reverse transcribed using the High Capacity cDNA Reverse Transcription Kit, so the sequenced TCRB transcripts were expressed ones. Deep immunoSEQ sequencing was performed on naive, central memory and regulatory T cell samples, with an average of roughly 4 million total reads per sample. Sorted cells were lysed in RLT buffer and RNA was extracted with DNase-treated RNeasy Micro or Mini kits, depending on cell number. Each cell subset was processed separately to prevent cross-contamination, with patient and healthy donor samples processed together. Using the immunoSEQ multiplex PCR, TCRB sequences were amplified from cDNA into 87-bp fragments spanning the CDR3 region. Sequencing of the amplicons was done on the Illumina HiSeq platform. The original pipeline was this. PCR bias was computationally corrected using synthetic template baselines, reads within Hamming distance 2 were collapsed, and singletons that could not be merged were discarded. Reads were aligned against IMGT to assign V, D and J genes, CDR3 length and insertions or deletions at six rearrangement sites. Within each subset, clonotype counts were normalized to sorted cell number, and only after that were true diversity and Gini coefficients computed with the tcR R package. Repertoire sharing was quantified using the overlap coefficient calculated on TCRB nucleotide sequences. TCRdb stores this immuneACCESS table with in-frame sequences only. Part of the clones is absent; in the studies checked, under half of the shortfall reflects unresolved V genes, and no reason is known for the rest. The V and J calls and clone size are taken from that table; D and trimming were inferred from the DNA. The sample data list approximately 170,000 clones, and approximately 9.9% of these were observed just once. The ten largest clones add up to about 2.1% of the sample.

The sample was central memory CD4+ T cells from blood. The source of this sequence is a woman aged 18 to 35 in good health. This sequence uses TRBV9 and TRBJ2-1, and 7 bases in between align with TRBD2. CDR3 protein: CASSPGGGSYNEQFF. The DNA sequence reads TGTGCCAGCAGCCCGGGCGGGGGCTCCTACAATGAGCAGTTCTTC.